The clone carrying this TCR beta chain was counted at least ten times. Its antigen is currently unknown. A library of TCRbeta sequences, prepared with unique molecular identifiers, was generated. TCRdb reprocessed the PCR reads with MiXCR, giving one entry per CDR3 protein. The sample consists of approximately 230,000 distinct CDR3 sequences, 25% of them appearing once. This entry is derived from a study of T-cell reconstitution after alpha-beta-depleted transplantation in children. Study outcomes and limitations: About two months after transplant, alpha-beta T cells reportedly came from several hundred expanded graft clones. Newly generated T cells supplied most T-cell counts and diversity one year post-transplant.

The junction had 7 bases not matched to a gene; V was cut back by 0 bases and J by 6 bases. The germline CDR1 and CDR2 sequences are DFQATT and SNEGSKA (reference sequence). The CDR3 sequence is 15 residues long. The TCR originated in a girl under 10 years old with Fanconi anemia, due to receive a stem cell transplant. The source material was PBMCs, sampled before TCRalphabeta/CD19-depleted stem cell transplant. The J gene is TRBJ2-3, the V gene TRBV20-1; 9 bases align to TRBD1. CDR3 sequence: CSARDFGQGSDTQYF. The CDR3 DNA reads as TGCAGTGCTAGAGATTTCGGACAGGGGTCCGATACGCAGTATTTT.